This T cell receptor beta chain emerged from a study of cytomegalovirus exposure and HLA in healthy donors. The CDR3 covers 16 residues. From germline, CDR1 is SGHTA and CDR2 FQGTGA. Trimming shortened V by 4 bases and J by 0 bases, and 14 bases separated the two germline ends. On this clone itself: What it binds is not known.

Whole-study findings and limits: Being productive about 87% or about 30% of the time was typical of most TCR beta V segments in an earlier analysis. Association of a missense DCLRE1C variant with TCR beta V- and J-gene trimming was reported in a later analysis.

Primers for the PCR totalled 60 Vbeta and 13 Jbeta. Clones were sequenced by immunoSEQ multiplex PCR, and TCRdb holds only the in-frame ones, with some missing. The top ten hold roughly 4% of the sample, which has approximately 95,000 clones, just under 80% seen once. Sequenced sample: PBMCs. The TCR comes from a woman between 40 and 55 years old in good health and CMV-seropositive. V usage is TRBV7-3 and J usage is TRBJ2-3; D is unclear. The CDR3 DNA reads as TGTGCCAGCAGCTCGACTGGCGGTCTTAGCACAGATACGCAGTATTTT. Its protein is CASSSTGGLSTDTQYF.